In its sample, the clone carrying this TCR beta chain was seen once. Its target is not known. The sample originates from a study of pediatric ulcerative colitis. Study-level findings and limits: Total lymphocyte DNA, not sorted subsets, was the template. No controls had the two rectal clonotypes shared by ulcerative colitis patients. Blood-rectal clonal overlap within each person was significantly higher in ulcerative colitis patients than controls. In rectum, acute severe colitis had expanded clones and less diversity.

The germline V gene encodes CDR1 MGHDK and CDR2 SYGVNS. The ends lost 8 bases at V and 6 bases at J; junction bases unmatched: 10. This CDR3 region has 15 residues. The table came from immunoSEQ multiplex PCR; TCRdb's copy has only in-frame clones and leaves some out. The table has 60,000 or so clones, about 80% seen once. What was sequenced was blood. This receptor was obtained from a boy aged 5-17 years with moderate ulcerative colitis. The chain links TRBV25-1 to TRBJ1-6, with TRBD1 matching over 7 bases. The CDR3, as DNA: TGTGCCAGCGATGAGACCGGGACAGTTAATTCACCCCTCCACTTT. It translates to CASDETGTVNSPLHF. The variable domain in full, completed from reference TRBV25-1 and TRBJ1-6, reads EADIYQTPRYLVIGTGKKITLECSQTMGHDKMYWYQQDPGMELHLIHYSYGVNSTEKGDLSSESTVSRIRTEHFPLTLESARPSHTSQYLCASDETGTVNSPLHFGNGTRLTVT.